Presented here are 14 T cell receptor beta chains from one specimen sequenced in a study of T cell repertoires in cytomegalovirus infection. No antigen is known for these receptors. TCRdb processed the reads anew with MiXCR; each CDR3 protein has one entry. The sample includes around 710,000 distinct CDR3 sequences, roughly 28% of them seen just once. This specimen was cultured CD8+ T cells from PBMCs, taken from culture after CMV antigen stimulation. The receptors shown here come from a human donor in good health (CMV status not recorded). Some clones in this sample may be carry-over from other donors' samples.

The V call is TRBV6-8, the J call TRBJ2-7, with 10 bases identical to TRBD2. Per germline, CDR1 MNHGY and CDR2 SAAAGT. V lost 7 bases and J lost 0; bases outside the gene matches: 12. This CDR3 region has 17 residues. The CDR3 region is CASTKSRLAGDSYEQYV. CDR3 DNA: TGTGCCAGCACTAAGAGCCGCCTAGCGGGGGACTCCTACGAGCAGTACGTC.

The sample holds many counts of this clonotype. The chain is built from TRBV7-2 and TRBJ2-1; D tentatively reads TRBD1 or TRBD2 (6 bases each). Germline V lookup: CDR1 SGHTA, CDR2 FQGNSA. The CDR3 sequence is 16 residues long. V lost 0 bases to trimming and J lost 10 bases, with 19 bases between them. The CDR3 bases are TGTGCCAGCAGCTTAGCGGGGGGCGAAACCGGGCCAGAGCAGTTCTTC. Protein: CASSLAGGETGPEQFF.

This clonotype has ten or more counts. This chain links TRBV4-3 with TRBJ1-1; no reliable D call. The V and J ends lost 0 bases and 0 bases respectively, with 5 bases between them. Germline assignment: CDR1 LGHNA and CDR2 YSLEER. The CDR3 sequence is 14 residues long. The chain's CDR3 is CASSQDQMNTEAFF. The CDR3 nucleotides are TGCGCCAGCAGCCAAGATCAAATGAACACTGAAGCTTTCTTT.

The sample holds a few counts of this clonotype. CDR3: CASSSSWGAKNIQYF. DNA of the CDR3: TGTGCCAGCAGTTCCAGTTGGGGAGCCAAAAACATTCAGTACTTC. This chain links TRBV27 with TRBJ2-4, with no clear D. The CDR3 is 15 amino acids. Germline V gives CDR1 MNHEY, CDR2 SMNVEV (reference sequence). Trimming left V 4 bases short and J 0 bases short, with 10 bases between.

The table lists this clonotype with a few counts. V and J are TRBV19 and TRBJ1-2; no clear D gene. This CDR3 is 16 amino acids long. Germline V gene data show CDR1 as LNHDA and CDR2 as SQIVND (reference sequence). V gave up 5 bases and J gave up 4 bases, with 20 bases separating them. The CDR3 coding sequence is TGTGCCAGTAGTTACGGCCCCTACCCGGATAGCTATGGCTACACCTTC. Protein product: CASSYGPYPDSYGYTF.

This clonotype appeared many times. The chain joins TRBV10-3 to TRBJ2-3; the match to TRBD2 covers 13 bases. Germline V gives CDR1 ENHRY, CDR2 SYGVKD. CDR3 length: 16 residues. Unmatched junction bases numbered 9, after V lost 7 bases and J lost 5 bases. CDR3 coding DNA: TGTGCCATCACCAAAGCACTAGCGGGGGGGGGAGATACGCAGTATTTT. It yields the protein CAITKALAGGGDTQYF.

This clonotype has only a few counts. This chain joins TRBV4-3 and TRBJ1-2; the D gene is possibly TRBD1 (6 bases). V lost 0 bases, J lost 2 bases, and 10 bases lay in between. CDR3 length equals 15 residues. Germline V CDR1 and CDR2: LGHNA, YSLEER. CDR3 residues: CASSQDTQGNYGYTF. The CDR3 DNA reads as TGCGCCAGCAGCCAAGATACCCAGGGGAACTATGGCTACACCTTC.

The rearrangement links TRBV19 to TRBJ2-3, with TRBD2 identical over 8 bases. This CDR3 spans 18 amino acids. Looked up from germline, CDR1 is LNHDA and CDR2 is SQIVND (reference sequence). V trimming: 0 bases; J trimming: 2 bases; junction bases outside the gene matches: 10. CDR3 sequence: CASSIDAPGLVATDTQYF. The CDR3 nucleotides are TGTGCCAGTAGTATAGACGCCCCGGGACTAGTCGCCACAGATACGCAGTATTTT.

In its sample, this clonotype was seen a few times. The chain carries TRBV12-3 or TRBV12-4 and TRBJ2-1; 7 bases map to TRBD1. The trim removed 5 bases at V and 8 bases at J, leaving 9 bases unmatched. CDR3 length: 14 residues. The CDR3 DNA follows: TGTGCCAGCAGTCCTATGGACAGGCGGGATGAGCAGTTCTTC. Amino acids: CASSPMDRRDEQFF.

The V call is TRBV12-3 or TRBV12-4, the J call TRBJ2-1; 7 bases map to TRBD1. The CDR3 is 14 amino acids. Trimming cost V 6 bases and J 8 bases; bases outside gene matches: 10. The CDR3 spells CASSFKTGIYEQFF. The DNA for the CDR3 is TGTGCCAGCAGCTTTAAGACAGGGATCTATGAGCAGTTCTTC.

The chain combines TRBV7-9 with TRBJ2-7; unclear D gene. The germline CDR1 and CDR2 sequences are SEHNR and FQNEAQ (reference sequence). Between the trimmed V and J ends, which lost 0 bases and 6 bases, there was a span of 6 bases. The CDR3 length is 12 residues. This chain's CDR3 is CASSLASREQYF. The DNA of the CDR3 is TGTGCCAGCAGCTTAGCGTCACGCGAGCAGTACTTC.

This clonotype has a handful of counts. The chain employs TRBV7-9 and TRBJ2-5; 12 bases fit TRBD2. V was clipped by 2 bases and J by 4 bases; unmatched bases: 5. The CDR3 totals 16 residues. Germline assignment: CDR1 SEHNR and CDR2 FQNEAQ (reference sequence). CDR3 sequence reads: CASSLRTSGVPETQYF. DNA of the CDR3: TGTGCCAGCAGCTTAAGGACTAGCGGGGTTCCAGAGACCCAGTACTTC.

V and J are TRBV2 and TRBJ1-2, with D unclear. Germline V gene lookup returns CDR1 SNHLY and CDR2 FYNNEI. CDR3 length: 12 residues. V lost 8 bases to trimming and J lost 4 bases, with 11 bases between them. Here the CDR3 reads CASLGRIYGYTF. The CDR3 coding sequence is TGTGCCAGCTTGGGCCGTATCTATGGCTACACCTTC.

The chain has TRBV4-1 and TRBJ2-1, with D unclear. Germline values: CDR1 MGHRA, CDR2 YSYEKL. V gave up 1 base and J gave up 0 bases, with 7 bases separating them. The CDR3 is 15 amino acids. CDR3 sequence: CASSQGLDSYNEQFF. In DNA, the CDR3 is TGCGCCAGCAGCCAAGGGCTAGACTCCTACAATGAGCAGTTCTTC.